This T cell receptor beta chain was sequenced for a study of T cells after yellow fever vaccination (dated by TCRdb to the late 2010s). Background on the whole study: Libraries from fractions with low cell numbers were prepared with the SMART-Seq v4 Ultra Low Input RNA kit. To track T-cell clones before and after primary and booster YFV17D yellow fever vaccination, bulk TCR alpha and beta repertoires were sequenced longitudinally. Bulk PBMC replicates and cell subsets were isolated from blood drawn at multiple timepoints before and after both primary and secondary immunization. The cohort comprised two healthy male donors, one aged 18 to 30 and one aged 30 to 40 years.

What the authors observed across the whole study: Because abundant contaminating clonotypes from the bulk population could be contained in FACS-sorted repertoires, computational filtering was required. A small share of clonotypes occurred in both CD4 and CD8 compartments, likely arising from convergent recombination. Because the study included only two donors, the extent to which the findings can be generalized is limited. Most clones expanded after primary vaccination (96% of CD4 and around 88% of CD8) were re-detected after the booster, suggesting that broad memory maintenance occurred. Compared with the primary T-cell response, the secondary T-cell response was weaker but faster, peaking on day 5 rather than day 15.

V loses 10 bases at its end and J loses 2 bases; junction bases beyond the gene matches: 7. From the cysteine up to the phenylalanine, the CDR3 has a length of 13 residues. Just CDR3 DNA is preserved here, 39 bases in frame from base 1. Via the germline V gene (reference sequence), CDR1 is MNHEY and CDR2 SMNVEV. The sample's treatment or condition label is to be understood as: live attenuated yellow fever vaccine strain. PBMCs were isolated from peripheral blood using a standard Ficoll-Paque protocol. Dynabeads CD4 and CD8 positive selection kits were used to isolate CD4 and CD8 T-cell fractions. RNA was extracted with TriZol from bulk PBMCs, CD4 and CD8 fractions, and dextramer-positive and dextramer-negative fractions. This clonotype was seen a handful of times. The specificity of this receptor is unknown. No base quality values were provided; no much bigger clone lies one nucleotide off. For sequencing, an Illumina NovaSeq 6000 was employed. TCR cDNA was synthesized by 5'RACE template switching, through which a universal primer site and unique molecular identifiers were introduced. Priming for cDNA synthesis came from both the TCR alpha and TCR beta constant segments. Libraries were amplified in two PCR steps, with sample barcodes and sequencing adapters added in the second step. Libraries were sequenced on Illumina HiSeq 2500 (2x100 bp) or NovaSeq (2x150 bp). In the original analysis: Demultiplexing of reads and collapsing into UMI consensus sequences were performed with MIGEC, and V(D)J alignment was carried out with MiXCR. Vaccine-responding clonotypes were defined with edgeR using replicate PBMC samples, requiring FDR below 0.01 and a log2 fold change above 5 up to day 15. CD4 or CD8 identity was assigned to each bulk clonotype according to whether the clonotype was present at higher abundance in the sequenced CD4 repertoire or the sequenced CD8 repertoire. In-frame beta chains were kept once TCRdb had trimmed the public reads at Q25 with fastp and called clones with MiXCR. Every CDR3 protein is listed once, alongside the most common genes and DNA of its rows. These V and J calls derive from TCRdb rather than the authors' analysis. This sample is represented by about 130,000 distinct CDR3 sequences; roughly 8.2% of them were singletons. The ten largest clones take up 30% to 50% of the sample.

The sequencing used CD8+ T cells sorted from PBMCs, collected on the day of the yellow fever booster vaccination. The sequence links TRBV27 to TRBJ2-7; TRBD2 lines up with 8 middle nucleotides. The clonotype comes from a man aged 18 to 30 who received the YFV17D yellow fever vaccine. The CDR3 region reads CATGGGPTYEQYF. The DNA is TGTGCCACCGGGGGGGGGCCGACCTACGAGCAGTACTTC.